The entry that follows covers one T cell receptor (beta chain) sequence. Its antigen is unknown. The sample belongs to a study of CXCR3-negative and CXCR3-positive naive CD8 T cells. At the level of the study: Libraries each contributed about 1.5 +/- 0.3 million TRB reads, for approximately 130 million in total.

The CDR3 is 15 amino acids. Per germline, CDR1 LGHDT and CDR2 YNNKEL (reference sequence). Regarding the study as a whole: Both naive subsets carried similar amounts of surface CD5, so TCR strength was inferred from TRB CDR3 properties. CXCR3-positive naive cells had more hydrophobic TRB CDR3s than CXCR3-negative naive cells. Cryopreservation partially decreased CXCR3 expression, and most assays used fresh PBMCs. Similar TRBV-TRBJ gene usage was seen in naive CXCR3-negative and CXCR3-positive cells, but not in memory cells.

It was by 5' RACE with UMI labels that the TRB cDNA libraries were prepared. TCRdb re-analyzed the 5' RACE reads; it lists each CDR3 protein once, without DNA. This sample's table has around 160,000 distinct CDR3 sequences. What was sequenced was naive CXCR3+ CD8+ T cells from blood. The subset denotes: CD45RO-CCR7+CD27+CD95- naive CD8+ T cells expressing CXCR3 (TNR3+). The chain couples TRBV3-1 to TRBJ2-2; TCRdb's D call of TRBD1 is untestable without DNA. This sequence was found in a human donor in good health. Some clones in this sample may be carry-over from other donors' samples. Here the CDR3 reads CASSQEGGPTGELFF.